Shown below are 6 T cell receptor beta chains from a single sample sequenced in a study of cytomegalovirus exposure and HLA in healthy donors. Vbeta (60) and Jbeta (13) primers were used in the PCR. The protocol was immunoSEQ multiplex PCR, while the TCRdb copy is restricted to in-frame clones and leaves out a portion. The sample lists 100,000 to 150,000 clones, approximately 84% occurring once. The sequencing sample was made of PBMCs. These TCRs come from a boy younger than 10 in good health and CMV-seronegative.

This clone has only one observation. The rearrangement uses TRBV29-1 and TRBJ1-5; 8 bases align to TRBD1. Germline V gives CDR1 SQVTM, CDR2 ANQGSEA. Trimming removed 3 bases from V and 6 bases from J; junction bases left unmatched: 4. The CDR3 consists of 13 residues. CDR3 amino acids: CSVETGEGQPQHF. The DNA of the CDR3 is TGCAGCGTTGAGACAGGGGAAGGTCAGCCCCAGCATTTT.

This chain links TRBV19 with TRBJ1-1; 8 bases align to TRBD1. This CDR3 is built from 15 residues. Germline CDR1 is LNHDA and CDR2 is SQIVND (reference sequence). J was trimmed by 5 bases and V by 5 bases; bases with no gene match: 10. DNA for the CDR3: TGTGCCAGTAGTCTACCGCCAGGGGGCGTGACTGAAGCTTTCTTT. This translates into CASSLPPGGVTEAFF.

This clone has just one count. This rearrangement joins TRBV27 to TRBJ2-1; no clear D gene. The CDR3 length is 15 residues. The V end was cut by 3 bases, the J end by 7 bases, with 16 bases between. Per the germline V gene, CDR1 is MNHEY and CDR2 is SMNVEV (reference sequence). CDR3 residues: CASSLYGLQANEQFF. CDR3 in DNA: TGTGCCAGCAGTTTGTATGGGCTCCAAGCTAATGAGCAGTTCTTC.

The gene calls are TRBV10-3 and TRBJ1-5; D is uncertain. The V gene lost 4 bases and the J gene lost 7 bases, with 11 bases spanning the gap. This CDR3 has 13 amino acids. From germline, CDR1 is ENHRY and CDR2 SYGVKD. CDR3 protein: CAISGDERQPQHF. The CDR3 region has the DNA TGTGCCATCAGTGGTGATGAGAGACAGCCCCAGCATTTT.

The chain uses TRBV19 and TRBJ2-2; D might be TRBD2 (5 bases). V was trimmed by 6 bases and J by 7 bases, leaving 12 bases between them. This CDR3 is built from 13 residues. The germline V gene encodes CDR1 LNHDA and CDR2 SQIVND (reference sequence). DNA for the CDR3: TGTGCCAGTAGCCTGACCCGGGGCGGGGAGCTGTTTTTT. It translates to CASSLTRGGELFF.

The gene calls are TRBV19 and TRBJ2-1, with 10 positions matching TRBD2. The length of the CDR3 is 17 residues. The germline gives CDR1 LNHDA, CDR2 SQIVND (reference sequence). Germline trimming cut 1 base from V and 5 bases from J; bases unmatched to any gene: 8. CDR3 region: CASSIGPSGSNHNEQFF. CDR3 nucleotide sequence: TGTGCCAGTAGTATAGGGCCTAGCGGGAGCAATCACAATGAGCAGTTCTTC.